The 2 T cell receptor beta chains below all came from one sample that was sequenced in a study of OX40 agonist ivuxolimab in advanced cancers. Generated by immunoSEQ multiplex PCR, the TCRdb table keeps only in-frame clones and is missing some. Of 75,000 to 85,000 clones in the sample, roughly 91% were seen once. The specimen was CD4+ or CD8+ T cells sorted from blood, collected in a trial of the OX40 agonist ivuxolimab. Source of these receptors: an adult with an advanced solid tumor such as melanoma, head and neck, liver or kidney cancer.

J is TRBJ1-3 and V is TRBV6-1, with a weak D call TRBD1 (5 bases). The germline CDR1 and CDR2 sequences are MNHNS and SASEGT. Trimming stripped 2 bases from V and 5 bases from J, with 13 bases between. The CDR3 runs to 15 residues. The CDR3 spells CASSESGTGRNTIYF. CDR3 in DNA: TGTGCCAGCAGTGAATCCGGGACTGGAAGAAACACCATATATTTT.

V is TRBV2 and J is TRBJ2-7, with TRBD1 matching 7 bases. V shed 8 bases, J shed 3 bases, and the junction held 13 bases outside the gene matches. The CDR3 is 15 residues long. Looked up from germline, CDR1 is SNHLY and CDR2 is FYNNEI. The CDR3 DNA is TGTGCCAGCTGCGAGGGGGCGGAGACCAACTACGAGCAGTACTTC. Protein sequence: CASCEGAETNYEQYF.